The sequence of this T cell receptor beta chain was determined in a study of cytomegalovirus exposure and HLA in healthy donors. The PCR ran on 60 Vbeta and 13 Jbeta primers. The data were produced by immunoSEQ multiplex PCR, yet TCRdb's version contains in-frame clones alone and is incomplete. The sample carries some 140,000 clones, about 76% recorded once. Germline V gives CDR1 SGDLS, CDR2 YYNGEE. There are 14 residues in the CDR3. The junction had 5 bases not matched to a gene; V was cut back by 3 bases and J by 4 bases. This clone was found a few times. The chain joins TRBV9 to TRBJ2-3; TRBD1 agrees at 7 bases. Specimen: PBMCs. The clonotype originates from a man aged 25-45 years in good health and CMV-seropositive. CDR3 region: CASSATGFSDTQYF. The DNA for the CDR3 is TGTGCCAGCAGCGCGACAGGGTTTTCAGATACGCAGTATTTT.